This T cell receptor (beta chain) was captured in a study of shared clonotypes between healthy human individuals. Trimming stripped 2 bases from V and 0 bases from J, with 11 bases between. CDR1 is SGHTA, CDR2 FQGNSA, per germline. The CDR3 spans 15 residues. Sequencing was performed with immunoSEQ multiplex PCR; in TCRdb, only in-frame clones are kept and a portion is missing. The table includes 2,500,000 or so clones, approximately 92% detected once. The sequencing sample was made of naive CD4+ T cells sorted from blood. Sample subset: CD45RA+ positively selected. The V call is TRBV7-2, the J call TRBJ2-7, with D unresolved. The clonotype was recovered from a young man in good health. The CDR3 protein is CASSLLGGSSYEQYF. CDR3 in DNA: TGTGCCAGCAGCTTATTGGGTGGAAGCTCCTACGAGCAGTACTTC.